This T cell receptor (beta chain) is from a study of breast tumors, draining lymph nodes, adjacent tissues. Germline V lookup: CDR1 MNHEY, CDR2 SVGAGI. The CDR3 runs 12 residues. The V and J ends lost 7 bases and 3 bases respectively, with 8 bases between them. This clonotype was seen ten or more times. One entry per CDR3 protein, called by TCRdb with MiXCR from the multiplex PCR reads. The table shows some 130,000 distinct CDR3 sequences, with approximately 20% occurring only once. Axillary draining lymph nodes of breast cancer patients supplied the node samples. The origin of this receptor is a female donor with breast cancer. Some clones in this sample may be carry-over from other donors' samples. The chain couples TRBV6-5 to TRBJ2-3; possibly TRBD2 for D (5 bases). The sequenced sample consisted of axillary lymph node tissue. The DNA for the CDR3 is TGTGCCAGCAAGAGGGAGACAGATACGCAGTATTTT. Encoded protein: CASKRETDTQYF.